These 4 T cell receptor beta chains were all obtained from the same sample, sequenced in a study of long-term antiretroviral therapy in people with HIV. The libraries were made with immunoSEQ v3.0 at survey level. Some clones are missing from TCRdb's copy, which holds only in-frame ones; the method was immunoSEQ multiplex PCR. The sample yields roughly 17,000 clones, roughly 96% seen once. The source material was unsorted PBMCs, sampled 10 to 12 years after starting antiretroviral therapy. These receptors came from a young man with HIV.

This CDR3 is CATSPFPSGVGTGELFF. The CDR3 nucleotides read TGTGCCACCAGCCCTTTCCCGAGCGGGGTTGGCACCGGGGAGCTGTTTTTT. The J gene is TRBJ2-2, the V gene TRBV15; TRBD2 aligns across 7 bases. There are 17 residues in the CDR3. J lost 4 bases, V lost 5 bases, and 13 bases had no gene match. Germline lookup yields CDR1 LNHNV and CDR2 YYDKDF (reference sequence).

Here the CDR3 reads CASSFGPSSSLRNEQFF. Written as DNA, the CDR3 is TGTGCCAGCAGCTTTGGGCCGAGCTCATCTCTACGCAATGAGCAGTTCTTC. The chain has TRBV11-3 and TRBJ2-1; D is unclear. The germline gives CDR1 SGHNT, CDR2 YENEEA. V lost 3 bases and J 6 bases, leaving 21 bases between the germline ends. The length of the CDR3 is 17 residues.

The chain links TRBV9 to TRBJ1-4; TRBD1 is a possible D gene (5 bases). The CDR3 loop spans 15 amino acids. The germline V and J ends were trimmed by 3 bases and 7 bases, with 16 bases remaining between them. The germline V gene has CDR1 SGDLS and CDR2 YYNGEE. CDR3: CASSARLDGGEKLFF. CDR3 coding DNA: TGTGCCAGCAGCGCGAGACTAGATGGGGGTGAAAAACTGTTTTTT.

This chain uses TRBV5-5 with TRBJ2-3; the D gene is possibly TRBD2 (6 bases). This CDR3 is built from 15 residues. Germline V lookup: CDR1 SGHKS, CDR2 YYEKEE (reference sequence). The V end was cut by 4 bases, the J end by 3 bases, with 15 bases between. This chain's CDR3 is CASSLFSGPTDTQYF. CDR3 nucleotide sequence: TGTGCCAGCAGCCTATTCAGCGGGCCTACAGATACGCAGTATTTT.